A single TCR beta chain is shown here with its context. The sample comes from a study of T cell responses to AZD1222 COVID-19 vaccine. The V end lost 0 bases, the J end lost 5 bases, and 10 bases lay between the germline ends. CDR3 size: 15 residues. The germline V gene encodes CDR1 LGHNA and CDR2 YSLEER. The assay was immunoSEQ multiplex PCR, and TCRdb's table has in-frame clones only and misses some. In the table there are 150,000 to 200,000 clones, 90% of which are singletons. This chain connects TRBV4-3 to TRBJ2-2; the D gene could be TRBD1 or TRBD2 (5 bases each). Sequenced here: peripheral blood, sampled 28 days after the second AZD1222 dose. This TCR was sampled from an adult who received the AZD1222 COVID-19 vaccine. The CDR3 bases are TGCGCCAGCAGCCAAGAGTATGGGGGTACCGGGGAGCTGTTTTTT. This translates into CASSQEYGGTGELFF.